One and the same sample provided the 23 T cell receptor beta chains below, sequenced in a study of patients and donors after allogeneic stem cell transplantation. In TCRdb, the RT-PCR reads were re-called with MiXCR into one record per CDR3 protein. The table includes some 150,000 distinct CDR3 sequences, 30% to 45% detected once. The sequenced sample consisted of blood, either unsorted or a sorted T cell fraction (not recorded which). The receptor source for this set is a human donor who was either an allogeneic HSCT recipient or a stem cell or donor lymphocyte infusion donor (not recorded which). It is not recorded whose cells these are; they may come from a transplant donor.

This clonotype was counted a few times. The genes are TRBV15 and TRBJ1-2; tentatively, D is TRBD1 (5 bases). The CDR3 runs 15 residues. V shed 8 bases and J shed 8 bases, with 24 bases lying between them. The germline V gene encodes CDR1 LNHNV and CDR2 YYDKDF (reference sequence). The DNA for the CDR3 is TGTGCCACCGGCCCCAACAGGCTCACGCCTGAGGGCTACACCTTC. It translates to CATGPNRLTPEGYTF.

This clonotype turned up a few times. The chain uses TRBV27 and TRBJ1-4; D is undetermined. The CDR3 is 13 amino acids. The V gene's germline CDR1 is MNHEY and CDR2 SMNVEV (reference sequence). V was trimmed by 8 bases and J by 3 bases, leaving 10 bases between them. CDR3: CASGLVANEKLFF. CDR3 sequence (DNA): TGTGCCAGCGGGCTCGTGGCTAATGAAAAACTGTTTTTT.

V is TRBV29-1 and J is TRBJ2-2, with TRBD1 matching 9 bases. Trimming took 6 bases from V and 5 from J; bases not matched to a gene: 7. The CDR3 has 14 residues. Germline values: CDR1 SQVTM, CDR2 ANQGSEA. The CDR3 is CSVAGTGRTGELFF. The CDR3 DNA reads TGCAGCGTCGCCGGGACAGGGAGAACCGGGGAGCTGTTTTTT.

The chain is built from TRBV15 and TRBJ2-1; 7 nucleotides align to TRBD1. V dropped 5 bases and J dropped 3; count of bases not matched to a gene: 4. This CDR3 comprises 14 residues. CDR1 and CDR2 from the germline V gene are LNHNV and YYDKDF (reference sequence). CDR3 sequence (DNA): TGTGCCACCAGCCCGGGACAGAGCTACAATGAGCAGTTCTTC. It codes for CATSPGQSYNEQFF.

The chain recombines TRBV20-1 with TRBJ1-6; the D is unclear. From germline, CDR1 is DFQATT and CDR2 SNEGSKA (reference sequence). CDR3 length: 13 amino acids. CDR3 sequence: CSAGSSYNSPLHF. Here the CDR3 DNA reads TGCTCCGCCGGTAGCTCCTATAATTCACCCCTCCACTTT.

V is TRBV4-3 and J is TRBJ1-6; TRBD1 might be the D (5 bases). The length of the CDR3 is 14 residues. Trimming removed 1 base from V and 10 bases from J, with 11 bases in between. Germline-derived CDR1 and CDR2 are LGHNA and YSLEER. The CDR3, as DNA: TGCGCCAGCAGCCAAGGGGGGGAGCGCTCACCCCTCCACTTT. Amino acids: CASSQGGERSPLHF.

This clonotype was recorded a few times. The CDR3 here is CSARKDGPYEQYF. CDR3 coding DNA: TGCAGTGCTAGAAAGGACGGTCCCTACGAGCAGTACTTC. The J gene is TRBJ2-7, the V gene TRBV20-1; D gene ambiguous. The CDR3 loop spans 13 amino acids. V shed 2 bases and J shed 2 bases, with 10 bases lying between them. CDR1 and CDR2 from the germline V gene are DFQATT and SNEGSKA (reference sequence).

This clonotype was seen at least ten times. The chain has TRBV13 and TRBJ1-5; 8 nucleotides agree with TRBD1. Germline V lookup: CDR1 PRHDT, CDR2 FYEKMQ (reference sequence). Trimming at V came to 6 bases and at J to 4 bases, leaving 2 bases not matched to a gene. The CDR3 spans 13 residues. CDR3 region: CASSRQGNQPQHF. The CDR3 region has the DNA TGTGCCAGCAGTCGACAGGGGAATCAGCCCCAGCATTTT.

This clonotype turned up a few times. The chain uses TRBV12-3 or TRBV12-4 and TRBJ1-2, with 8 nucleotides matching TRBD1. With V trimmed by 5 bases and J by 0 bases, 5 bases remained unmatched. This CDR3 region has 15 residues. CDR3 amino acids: CASSPGTGSNYGYTF. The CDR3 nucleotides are TGTGCCAGCAGTCCCGGGACAGGATCTAACTATGGCTACACCTTC.

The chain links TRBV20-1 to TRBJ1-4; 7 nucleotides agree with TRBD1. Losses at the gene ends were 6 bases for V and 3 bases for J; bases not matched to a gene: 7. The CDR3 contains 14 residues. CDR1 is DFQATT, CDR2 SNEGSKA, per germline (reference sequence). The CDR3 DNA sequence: TGCAGTGCGCAGAGGGGGCCGGCTAATGAAAAACTGTTTTTT. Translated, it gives CSAQRGPANEKLFF.

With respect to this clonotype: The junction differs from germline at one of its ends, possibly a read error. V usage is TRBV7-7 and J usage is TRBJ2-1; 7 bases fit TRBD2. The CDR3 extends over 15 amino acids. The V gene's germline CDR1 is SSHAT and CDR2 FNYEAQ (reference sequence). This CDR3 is CASSLYSGGGYEQFF. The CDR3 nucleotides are TGTGCTAGCAGCTTATATTCGGGCGGGGGATATGAGCAGTTCTTC.

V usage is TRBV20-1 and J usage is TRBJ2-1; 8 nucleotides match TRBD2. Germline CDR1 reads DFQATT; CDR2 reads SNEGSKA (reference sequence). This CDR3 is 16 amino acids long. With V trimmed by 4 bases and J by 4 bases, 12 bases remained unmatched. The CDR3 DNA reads TGCAGTGCTACCCCTCTGGGTAGCGGGGCGTACAATGAGCAGTTCTTC. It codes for CSATPLGSGAYNEQFF.

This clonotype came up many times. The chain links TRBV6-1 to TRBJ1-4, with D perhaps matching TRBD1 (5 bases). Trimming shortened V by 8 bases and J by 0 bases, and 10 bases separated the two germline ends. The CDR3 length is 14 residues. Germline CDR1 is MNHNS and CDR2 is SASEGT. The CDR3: CASLTDATNEKLFF. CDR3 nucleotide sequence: TGTGCCAGCCTGACAGATGCAACTAATGAAAAACTGTTTTTT.

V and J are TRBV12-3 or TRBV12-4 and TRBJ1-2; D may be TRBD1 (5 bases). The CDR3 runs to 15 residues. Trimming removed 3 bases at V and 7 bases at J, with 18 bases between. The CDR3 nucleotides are TGTGCCAGCAGTTTCCCTCTGGGGGGGTTGGGTGGCTACACCTTC. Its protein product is CASSFPLGGLGGYTF.

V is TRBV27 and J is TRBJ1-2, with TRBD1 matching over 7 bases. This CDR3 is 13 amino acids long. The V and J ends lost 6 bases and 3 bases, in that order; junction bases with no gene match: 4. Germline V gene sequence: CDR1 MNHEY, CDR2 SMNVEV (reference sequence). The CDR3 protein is CASRRDRDYGYTF. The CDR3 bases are TGTGCCAGCAGACGGGACAGAGACTATGGCTACACCTTC.

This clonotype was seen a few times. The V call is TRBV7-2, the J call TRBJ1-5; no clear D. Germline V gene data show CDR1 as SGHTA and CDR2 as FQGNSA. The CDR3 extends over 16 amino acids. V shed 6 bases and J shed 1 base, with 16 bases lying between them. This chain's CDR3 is CASSLNGGMSNQPQHF. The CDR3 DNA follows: TGTGCCAGCAGTCTAAACGGCGGAATGAGCAATCAGCCCCAGCATTTT.

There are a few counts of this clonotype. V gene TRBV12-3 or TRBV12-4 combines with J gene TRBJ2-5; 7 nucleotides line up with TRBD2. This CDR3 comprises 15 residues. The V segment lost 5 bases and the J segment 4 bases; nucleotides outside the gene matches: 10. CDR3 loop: CASSPREAGRETQYF. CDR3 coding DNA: TGTGCCAGCAGTCCCCGGGAAGCGGGGAGAGAGACCCAGTACTTC.

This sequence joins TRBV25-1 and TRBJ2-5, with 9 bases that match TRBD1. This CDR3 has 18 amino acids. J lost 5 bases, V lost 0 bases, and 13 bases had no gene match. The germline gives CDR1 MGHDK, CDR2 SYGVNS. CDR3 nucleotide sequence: TGTGCCAGCAGTGAATACCGTCCCGGGACAGGGCACGGGGAGACCCAGTACTTC. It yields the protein CASSEYRPGTGHGETQYF.

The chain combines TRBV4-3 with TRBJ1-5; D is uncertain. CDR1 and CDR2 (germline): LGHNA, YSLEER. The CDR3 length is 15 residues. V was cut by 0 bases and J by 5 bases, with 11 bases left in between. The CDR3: CASSQDYPGYQPQHF. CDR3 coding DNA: TGCGCCAGCAGCCAAGATTATCCGGGTTATCAGCCCCAGCATTTT.

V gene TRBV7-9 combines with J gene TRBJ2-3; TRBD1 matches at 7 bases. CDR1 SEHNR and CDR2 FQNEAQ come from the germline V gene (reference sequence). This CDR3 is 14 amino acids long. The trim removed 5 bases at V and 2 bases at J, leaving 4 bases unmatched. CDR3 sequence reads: CASSQGQPTDTQYF. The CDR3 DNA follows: TGTGCCAGCAGCCAGGGACAGCCCACAGATACGCAGTATTTT.

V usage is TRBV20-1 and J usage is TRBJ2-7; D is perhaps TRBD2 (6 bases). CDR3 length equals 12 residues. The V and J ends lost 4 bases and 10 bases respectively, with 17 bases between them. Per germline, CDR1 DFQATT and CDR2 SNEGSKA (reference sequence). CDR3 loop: CSAKRDSTFQYV. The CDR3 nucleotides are TGCAGTGCTAAGAGGGACTCAACCTTTCAGTACGTC.

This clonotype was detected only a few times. The CDR3 nucleotides are TGTGCCAGCAGCTTATTTGGGAGAGGGGCTGGAAACACCATATATTTT. Encoded protein: CASSLFGRGAGNTIYF. V usage is TRBV7-8 and J usage is TRBJ1-3; maybe TRBD1 (5 bases). V shed 2 bases and J shed 2 bases, with 13 bases lying between them. This CDR3 comprises 16 residues. Germline V gene data show CDR1 as SGHVS and CDR2 as FQNEAQ. The full variable domain, its missing parts supplied by reference TRBV7-8 and TRBJ1-3, is GAGVSQSPRYKVAKRGQDVALRCDPISGHVSLFWYQQALGQGPEFLTYFQNEAQLDKSGLPSDRFFAERPEGSVSTLKIQRTQQEDSAVYLCASSLFGRGAGNTIYFGEGSWLTVV.

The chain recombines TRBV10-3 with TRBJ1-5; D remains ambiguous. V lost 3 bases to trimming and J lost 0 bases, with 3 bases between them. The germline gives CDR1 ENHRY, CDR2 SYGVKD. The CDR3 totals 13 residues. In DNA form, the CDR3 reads TGTGCCATCAGTGAAGATAGCAATCAGCCCCAGCATTTT. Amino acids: CAISEDSNQPQHF.